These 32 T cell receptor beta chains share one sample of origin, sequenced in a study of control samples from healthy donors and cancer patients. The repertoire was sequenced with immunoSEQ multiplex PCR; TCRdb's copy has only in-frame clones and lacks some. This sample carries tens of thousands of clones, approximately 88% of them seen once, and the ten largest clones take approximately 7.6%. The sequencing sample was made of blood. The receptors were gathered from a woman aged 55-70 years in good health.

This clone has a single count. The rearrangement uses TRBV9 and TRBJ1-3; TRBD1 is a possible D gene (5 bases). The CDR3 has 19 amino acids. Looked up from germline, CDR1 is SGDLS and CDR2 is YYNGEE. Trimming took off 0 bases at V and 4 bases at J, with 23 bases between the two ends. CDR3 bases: TGTGCCAGCAGCGTAGGATGGTTTAGGCAGGGAACATACGGAAACACCATATATTTT. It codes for CASSVGWFRQGTYGNTIYF.

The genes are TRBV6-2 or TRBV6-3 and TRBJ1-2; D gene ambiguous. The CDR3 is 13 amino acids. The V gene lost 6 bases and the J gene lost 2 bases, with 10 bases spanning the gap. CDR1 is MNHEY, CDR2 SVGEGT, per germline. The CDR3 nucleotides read TGTGCCAGCAGCGCCACAGACAACTATGGCTACACCTTC. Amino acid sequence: CASSATDNYGYTF.

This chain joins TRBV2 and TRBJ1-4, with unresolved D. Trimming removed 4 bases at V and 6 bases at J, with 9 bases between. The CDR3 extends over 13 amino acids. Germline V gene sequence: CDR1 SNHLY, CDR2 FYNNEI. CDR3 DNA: TGTGCCAGCAGTGGGCGCTGGTATGAAAAACTGTTTTTT. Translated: CASSGRWYEKLFF. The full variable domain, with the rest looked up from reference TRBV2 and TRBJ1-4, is EPEVTQTPSHQVTQMGQEVILRCVPISNHLYFYWYRQILGQKVEFLVSFYNNEISEKSEIFDDQFSVERPDGSNFTLKIRSTKLEDSAMYFCASSGRWYEKLFFGSGTQLSVL.

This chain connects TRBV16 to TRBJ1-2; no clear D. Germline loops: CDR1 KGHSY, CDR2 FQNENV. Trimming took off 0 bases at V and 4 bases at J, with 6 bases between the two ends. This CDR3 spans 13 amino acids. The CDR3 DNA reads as TGTGCCAGCAGCCAATCCAGTCGCTATGGCTACACCTTC. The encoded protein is CASSQSSRYGYTF.

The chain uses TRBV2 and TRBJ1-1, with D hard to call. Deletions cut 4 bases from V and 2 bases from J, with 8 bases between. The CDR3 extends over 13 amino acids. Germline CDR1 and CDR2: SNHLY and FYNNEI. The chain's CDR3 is CASSVNRNTEAFF. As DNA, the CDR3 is TGTGCCAGCAGTGTAAACAGAAACACTGAAGCTTTCTTT.

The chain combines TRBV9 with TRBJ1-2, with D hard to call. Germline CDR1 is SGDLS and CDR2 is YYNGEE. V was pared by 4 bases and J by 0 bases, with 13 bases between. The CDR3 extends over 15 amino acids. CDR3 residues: CASSPRPPANYGYTF. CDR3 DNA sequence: TGTGCCAGCAGCCCCCGGCCTCCAGCTAACTATGGCTACACCTTC.

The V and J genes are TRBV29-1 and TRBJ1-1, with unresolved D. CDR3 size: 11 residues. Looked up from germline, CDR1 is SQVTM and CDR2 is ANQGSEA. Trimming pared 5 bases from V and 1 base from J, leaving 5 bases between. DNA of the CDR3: TGCAGCGTTACCCCGAACACTGAAGCTTTCTTT. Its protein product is CSVTPNTEAFF. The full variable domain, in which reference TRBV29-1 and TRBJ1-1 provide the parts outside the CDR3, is SAVISQKPSRDICQRGTSLTIQCQVDSQVTMMFWYRQQPGQSLTLIATANQGSEATYESGFVIDKFPISRPNLTFSTLTVSNMSPEDSSIYLCSVTPNTEAFFGQGTRLTVV.

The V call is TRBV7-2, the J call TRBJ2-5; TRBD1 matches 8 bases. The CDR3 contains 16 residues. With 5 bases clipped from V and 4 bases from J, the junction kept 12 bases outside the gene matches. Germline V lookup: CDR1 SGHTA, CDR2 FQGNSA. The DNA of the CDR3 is TGTGCCAGCAGCCCTAGGACAGGGAATAGGGGAGAGACCCAGTACTTC. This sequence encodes CASSPRTGNRGETQYF.

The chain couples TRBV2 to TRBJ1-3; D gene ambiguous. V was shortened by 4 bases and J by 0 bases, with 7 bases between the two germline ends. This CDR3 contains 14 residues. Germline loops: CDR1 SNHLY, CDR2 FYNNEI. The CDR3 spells CASSGGLSGNTIYF. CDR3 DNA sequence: TGTGCCAGCAGTGGCGGACTCTCTGGAAACACCATATATTTT.

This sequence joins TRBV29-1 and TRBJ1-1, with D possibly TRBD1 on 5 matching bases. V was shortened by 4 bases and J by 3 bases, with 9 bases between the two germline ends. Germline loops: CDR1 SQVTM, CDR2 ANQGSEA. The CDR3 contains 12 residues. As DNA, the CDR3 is TGCAGCGTTGTGGGGCAGGACACTGAAGCTTTCTTT. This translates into CSVVGQDTEAFF.

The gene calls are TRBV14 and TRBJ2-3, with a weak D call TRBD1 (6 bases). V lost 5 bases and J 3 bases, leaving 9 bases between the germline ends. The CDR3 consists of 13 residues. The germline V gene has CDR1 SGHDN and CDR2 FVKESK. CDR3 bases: TGTGCCAGCAGCGGACAGAGGACAGATACGCAGTATTTT. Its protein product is CASSGQRTDTQYF.

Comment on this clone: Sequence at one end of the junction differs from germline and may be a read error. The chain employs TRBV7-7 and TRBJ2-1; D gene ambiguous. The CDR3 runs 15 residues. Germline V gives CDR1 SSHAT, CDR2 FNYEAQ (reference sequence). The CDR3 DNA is TGTGCTAGCAGCTCAACCAAAGGGTCTCTCAATGAGCAGTTCTTC. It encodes CASSSTKGSLNEQFF. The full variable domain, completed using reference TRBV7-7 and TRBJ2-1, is GAGVSQSPRYKVTKRGQDVTLRCDPISSHATLYWYQQALGQGPEFLTYFNYEAQPDKSGLPSDRFSAERPEGSISTLTIQRTEQRDSAMYRCASSSTKGSLNEQFFGPGTRLTVL.

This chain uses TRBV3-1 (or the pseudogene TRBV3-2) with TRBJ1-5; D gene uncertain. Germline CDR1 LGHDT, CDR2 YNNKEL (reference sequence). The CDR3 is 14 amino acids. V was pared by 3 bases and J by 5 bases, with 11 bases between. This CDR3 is CASSHFPGDQPQHF. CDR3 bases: TGTGCCAGCAGCCATTTTCCGGGCGATCAGCCCCAGCATTTT.

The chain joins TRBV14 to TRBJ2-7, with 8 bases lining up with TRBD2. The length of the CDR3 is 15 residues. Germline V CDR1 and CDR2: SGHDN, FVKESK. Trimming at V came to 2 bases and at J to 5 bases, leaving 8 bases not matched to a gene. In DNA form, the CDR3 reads TGTGCCAGCAGCCAACGATCGGGAGGGCCGGACGAGCAGTACTTC. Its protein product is CASSQRSGGPDEQYF.

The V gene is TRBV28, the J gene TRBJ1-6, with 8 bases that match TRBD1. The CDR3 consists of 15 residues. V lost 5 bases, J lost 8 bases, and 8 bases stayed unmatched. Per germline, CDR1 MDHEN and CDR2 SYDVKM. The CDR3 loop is CASSPGQGLYSPLHF. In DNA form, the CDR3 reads TGTGCCAGCAGTCCTGGACAGGGTCTATATTCACCCCTCCACTTT. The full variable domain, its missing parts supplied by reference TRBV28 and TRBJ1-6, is DVKVTQSSRYLVKRTGEKVFLECVQDMDHENMFWYRQDPGLGLRLIYFSYDVKMKEKGDIPEGYSVSREKKERFSLILESASTNQTSMYLCASSPGQGLYSPLHFGNGTRLTVT.

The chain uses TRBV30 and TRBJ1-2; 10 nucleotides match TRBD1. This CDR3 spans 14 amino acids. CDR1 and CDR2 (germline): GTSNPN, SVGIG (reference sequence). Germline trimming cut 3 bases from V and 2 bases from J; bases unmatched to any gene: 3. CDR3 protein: CAWRQDRGNYGYTF. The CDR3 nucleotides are TGTGCCTGGAGGCAGGACAGGGGGAACTATGGCTACACCTTC.

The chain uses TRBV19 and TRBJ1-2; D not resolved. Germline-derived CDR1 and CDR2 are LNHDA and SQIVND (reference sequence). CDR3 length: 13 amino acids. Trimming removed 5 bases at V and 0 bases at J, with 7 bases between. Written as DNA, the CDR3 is TGTGCCAGTAGTGAGGGAGCTAACTATGGCTACACCTTC. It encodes CASSEGANYGYTF. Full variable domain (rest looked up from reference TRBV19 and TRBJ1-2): DGGITQSPKYLFRKEGQNVTLSCEQNLNHDAMYWYRQDPGQGLRLIYYSQIVNDFQKGDIAEGYSVSREKKESFPLTVTSAQKNPTAFYLCASSEGANYGYTFGSGTRLTVV.

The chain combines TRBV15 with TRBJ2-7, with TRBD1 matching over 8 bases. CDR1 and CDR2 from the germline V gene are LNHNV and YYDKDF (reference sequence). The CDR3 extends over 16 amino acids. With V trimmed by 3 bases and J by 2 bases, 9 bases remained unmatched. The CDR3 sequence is CATSRMDRDITYEQYF. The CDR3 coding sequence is TGTGCCACCAGCAGGATGGACAGGGACATTACCTACGAGCAGTACTTC.

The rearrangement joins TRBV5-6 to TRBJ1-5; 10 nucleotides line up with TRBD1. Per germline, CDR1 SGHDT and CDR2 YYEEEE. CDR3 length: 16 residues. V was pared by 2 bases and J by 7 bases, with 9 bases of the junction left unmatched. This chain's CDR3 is CASSFFGTGDEQPQHF. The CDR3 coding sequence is TGTGCCAGCAGCTTTTTTGGGACAGGGGATGAGCAGCCCCAGCATTTT.

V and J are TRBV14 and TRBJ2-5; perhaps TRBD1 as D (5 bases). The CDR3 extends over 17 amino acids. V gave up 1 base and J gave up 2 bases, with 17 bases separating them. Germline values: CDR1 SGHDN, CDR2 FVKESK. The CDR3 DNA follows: TGTGCCAGCAGCCAAGGGGGCTTAGGGCAGATTCAAGAGACCCAGTACTTC. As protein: CASSQGGLGQIQETQYF.

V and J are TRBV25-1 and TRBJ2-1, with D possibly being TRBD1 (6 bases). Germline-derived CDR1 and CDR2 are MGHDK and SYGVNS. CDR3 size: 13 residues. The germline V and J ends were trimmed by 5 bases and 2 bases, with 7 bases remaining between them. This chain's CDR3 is CASSRQAYNEQFF. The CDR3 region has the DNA TGTGCCAGCAGTAGACAGGCCTACAATGAGCAGTTCTTC.

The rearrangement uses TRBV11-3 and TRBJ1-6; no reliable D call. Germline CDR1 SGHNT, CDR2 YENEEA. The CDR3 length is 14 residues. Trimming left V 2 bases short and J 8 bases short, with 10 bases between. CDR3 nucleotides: TGTGCCAGCAGCTTAAGGCAGCCGGATTCACCCCTCCACTTT. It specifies CASSLRQPDSPLHF. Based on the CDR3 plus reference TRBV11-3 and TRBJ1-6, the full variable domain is EAGVVQSPRYKIIEKKQPVAFWCNPISGHNTLYWYLQNLGQGPELLIRYENEEAVDDSQLPKDRFSAERLKGVDSTLKIQPAELGDSAVYLCASSLRQPDSPLHFGNGTRLTVT.

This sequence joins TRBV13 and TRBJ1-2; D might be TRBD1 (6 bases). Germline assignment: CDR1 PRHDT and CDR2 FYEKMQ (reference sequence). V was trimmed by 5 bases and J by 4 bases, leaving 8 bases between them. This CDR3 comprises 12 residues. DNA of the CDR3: TGTGCCAGCAGCAGGGGGTCCTATGGCTACACCTTC. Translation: CASSRGSYGYTF.

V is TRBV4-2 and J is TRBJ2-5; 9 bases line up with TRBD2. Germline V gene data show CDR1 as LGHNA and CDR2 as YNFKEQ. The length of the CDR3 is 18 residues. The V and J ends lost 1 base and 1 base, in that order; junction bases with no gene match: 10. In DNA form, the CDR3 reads TGTGCCAGCAGCCAAGTGGGGGGAGCGGGAGGATTCCAAGAGACCCAGTACTTC. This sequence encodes CASSQVGGAGGFQETQYF.

The chain's CDR3 is CASTGTDHTEAFF. In nucleotides, the CDR3 is TGTGCCAGCACCGGGACAGATCACACTGAAGCTTTCTTT. The chain joins TRBV12-3 or TRBV12-4 to TRBJ1-1; 7 bases align to TRBD1. The CDR3 contains 13 residues. Trimming cost V 7 bases and J 3 bases; bases outside gene matches: 5.

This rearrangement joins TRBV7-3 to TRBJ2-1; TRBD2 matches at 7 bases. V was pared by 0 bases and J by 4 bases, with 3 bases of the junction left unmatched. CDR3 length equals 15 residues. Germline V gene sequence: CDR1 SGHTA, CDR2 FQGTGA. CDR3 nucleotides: TGTGCCAGCAGCTTAACTAGCGGGCCTTACAATGAGCAGTTCTTC. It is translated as CASSLTSGPYNEQFF.

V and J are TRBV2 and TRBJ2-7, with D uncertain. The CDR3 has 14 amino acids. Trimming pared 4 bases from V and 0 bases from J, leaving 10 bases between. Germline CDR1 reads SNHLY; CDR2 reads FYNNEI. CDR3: CASSAGQNSYEQYF. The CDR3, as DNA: TGTGCCAGCAGTGCTGGGCAGAACTCCTACGAGCAGTACTTC. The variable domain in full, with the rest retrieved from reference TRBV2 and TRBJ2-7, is EPEVTQTPSHQVTQMGQEVILRCVPISNHLYFYWYRQILGQKVEFLVSFYNNEISEKSEIFDDQFSVERPDGSNFTLKIRSTKLEDSAMYFCASSAGQNSYEQYFGPGTRLTVT.

The CDR3: CASSAGGQWGETQYF. The DNA for the CDR3 is TGCGCCAGCAGCGCGGGGGGACAATGGGGAGAGACCCAGTACTTC. The chain joins TRBV5-1 to TRBJ2-5, with TRBD2 matching 8 bases. The CDR3 has 15 residues. With 4 bases clipped from V and 4 bases from J, the junction kept 9 bases outside the gene matches. Germline lookup yields CDR1 SGHRS and CDR2 YFSETQ. Full variable domain (rest looked up from reference TRBV5-1 and TRBJ2-5): KAGVTQTPRYLIKTRGQQVTLSCSPISGHRSVSWYQQTPGQGLQFLFEYFSETQRNKGNFPGRFSGRQFSNSRSEMNVSTLELGDSALYLCASSAGGQWGETQYFGPGTRLLVL.

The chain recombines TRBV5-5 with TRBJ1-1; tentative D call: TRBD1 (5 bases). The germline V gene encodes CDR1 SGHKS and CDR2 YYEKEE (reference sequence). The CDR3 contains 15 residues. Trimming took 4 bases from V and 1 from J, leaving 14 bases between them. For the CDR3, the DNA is TGTGCCAGCAGCCAGGAGTCGACAGCGAACACTGAAGCTTTCTTT. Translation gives CASSQESTANTEAFF.

CDR3 nucleotides: TGCAGCGCCGGAAACCGGGGGGGCCACGAGCAGTACTTC. As protein: CSAGNRGGHEQYF. The gene calls are TRBV29-1 and TRBJ2-7, with 8 bases matching TRBD2. This CDR3 is 13 amino acids long. The germline gives CDR1 SQVTM, CDR2 ANQGSEA. Trimming removed 7 bases from V and 5 bases from J; junction bases left unmatched: 10.

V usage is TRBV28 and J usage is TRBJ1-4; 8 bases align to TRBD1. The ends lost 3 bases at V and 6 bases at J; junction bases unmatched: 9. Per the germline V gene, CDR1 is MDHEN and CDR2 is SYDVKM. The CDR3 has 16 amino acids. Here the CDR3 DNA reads TGTGCCAGCAGTTTCTCCTTTACGGGACAGGATGAAAAACTGTTTTTT. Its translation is CASSFSFTGQDEKLFF. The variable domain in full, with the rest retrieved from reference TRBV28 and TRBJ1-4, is DVKVTQSSRYLVKRTGEKVFLECVQDMDHENMFWYRQDPGLGLRLIYFSYDVKMKEKGDIPEGYSVSREKKERFSLILESASTNQTSMYLCASSFSFTGQDEKLFFGSGTQLSVL.

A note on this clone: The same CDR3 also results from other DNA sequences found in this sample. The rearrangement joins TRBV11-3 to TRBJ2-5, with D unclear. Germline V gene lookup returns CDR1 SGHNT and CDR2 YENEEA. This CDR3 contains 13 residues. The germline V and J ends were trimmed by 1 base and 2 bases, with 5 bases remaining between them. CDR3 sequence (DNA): TGTGCCAGCAGCTTAGGTCTGCAAGAGACCCAGTACTTC. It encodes CASSLGLQETQYF.